A selection of T cell receptor beta chains follows, all from one sample in a study of blood T cell repertoires in COVID-19. Repertoires were generated with immunoSEQ multiplex PCR, while TCRdb's copy carries only in-frame clones and drops some. The top ten clones hold 0.63% of a sample with 150,000 to 160,000 clones, under 85% of them seen once. Sequencing was carried out using peripheral blood. These receptors all come from a man aged 60-69 years with COVID-19, enrolled during active disease. Both conserved end residues are part of each CDR3. Fields, in order: CDR3 protein, CDR3 DNA, clone size, V gene, J gene, D gene. A D gene is named only where the DNA matches it firmly. Clone size is given for some rows only: seen once, a few or many times, or a class if the clone is expanded.

CDR3: CASSLGQGVTEAFF; DNA: TGTGCCAGCAGCTTGGGACAGGGTGTCACTGAAGCTTTCTTT; size: NA; V: TRBV7-2; J: TRBJ1-1; D: TRBD1
CDR3: CASSRDRGTGELFF; DNA: TGTGCCAGCAGCCGGGACAGGGGAACCGGGGAGCTGTTTTTT; size: NA; V: TRBV7-8; J: TRBJ2-2; D: TRBD1
CDR3: CASSSPPRGSTEAFF; DNA: TGTGCCAGCAGCTCTCCGCCCAGGGGAAGCACTGAAGCTTTCTTT; size: NA; V: TRBV5-4; J: TRBJ1-1; D: NA
CDR3: CASSLGQLNTGELFF; DNA: TGTGCCAGCAGCTTGGGACAGCTAAACACCGGGGAGCTGTTTTTT; size: NA; V: TRBV5-5; J: TRBJ2-2; D: NA
CDR3: CASSQGDRGSYNEQFF; DNA: TGCGCCAGCAGCCAAGGCGACAGGGGGTCCTACAATGAGCAGTTCTTC; size: NA; V: TRBV4-3; J: TRBJ2-1; D: TRBD1
CDR3: CASSPGDRADGYTF; DNA: TGTGCCAGCTCACCCGGGGACAGGGCCGATGGCTACACCTTC; size: NA; V: TRBV18; J: TRBJ1-2; D: TRBD1
CDR3: CASSLTQGGTEAFF; DNA: TGTGCCAGCAGCCTTACTCAGGGGGGTACTGAAGCTTTCTTT; size: NA; V: TRBV7-9; J: TRBJ1-1; D: TRBD1
CDR3: CASSLVQVAAGAFF; DNA: TGTGCCAGCAGCTTAGTTCAAGTAGCAGCGGGGGCTTTCTTT; size: NA; V: TRBV11-2; J: TRBJ1-1; D: NA
CDR3: CATRVAGVHEQFF; DNA: TGTGCCACCCGGGTCGCGGGCGTCCATGAGCAGTTCTTC; size: NA; V: TRBV12-3/TRBV12-4; J: TRBJ2-1; D: NA
CDR3: CASSVGQGHYEQYF; DNA: TGTGCCAGCAGCGTGGGACAGGGGCACTACGAGCAGTACTTC; size: NA; V: TRBV5-6; J: TRBJ2-7; D: TRBD1
CDR3: CASSELQGAFYGYTF; DNA: TGTGCCAGCAGTGAATTACAGGGGGCGTTCTATGGCTACACCTTC; size: NA; V: TRBV6-1; J: TRBJ1-2; D: TRBD1
CDR3: CASSPHRALEGYTF; DNA: TGCGCCAGCAGCCCCCACAGGGCGTTGGAGGGCTACACCTTC; size: NA; V: TRBV4-1; J: TRBJ1-2; D: NA
CDR3: CASNPQHRGLALHF; DNA: TGTGCCAGCAACCCTCAACACCGGGGTCTGGCCCTCCACTTT; size: once; V: TRBV6-5; J: TRBJ1-6; D: NA
CDR3: CASSPQGPEAFF; DNA: TGTGCCAGCAGTCCTCAGGGGCCCGAAGCTTTCTTT; size: NA; V: TRBV6-6; J: TRBJ1-1; D: NA
CDR3: CASSEAGHGTQYF; DNA: TGTGCCAGCAGTGAAGCGGGGCATGGGACCCAGTACTTC; size: NA; V: TRBV6-1; J: TRBJ2-5; D: NA
CDR3: CASSSGGGGNTEAFF; DNA: TGTGCCAGCTCCTCCGGGGGCGGGGGGAACACTGAAGCTTTCTTT; size: NA; V: TRBV18; J: TRBJ1-1; D: NA
CDR3: CASSARDRGYVTEAFF; DNA: TGTGCCAGCAGCGCCCGGGACAGGGGGTACGTCACTGAAGCTTTCTTT; size: NA; V: TRBV7-8; J: TRBJ1-1; D: TRBD1
CDR3: CATSAWDRGTNEQFF; DNA: TGTGCCACCTCCGCCTGGGACAGGGGCACCAATGAGCAGTTCTTC; size: once; V: TRBV24-1; J: TRBJ2-1; D: TRBD1
CDR3: CASSLDGTVPQSYGYTF; DNA: TGTGCCAGCAGCTTAGACGGGACAGTCCCACAGAGCTATGGCTACACCTTC; size: NA; V: TRBV7-9; J: TRBJ1-2; D: TRBD1
CDR3: CASSFRTREYNEQFF; DNA: TGTGCCAGCTCCTTTCGGACTAGGGAGTACAATGAGCAGTTCTTC; size: NA; V: TRBV18; J: TRBJ2-1; D: TRBD2
CDR3: CASSRNRDSEAFF; DNA: TGTGCCAGCAGCCGAAACCGGGACAGTGAAGCTTTCTTT; size: NA; V: TRBV9; J: TRBJ1-1; D: TRBD1
CDR3: CASSYGGTGQETQYF; DNA: TGTGCCAGCAGTTACGGGGGGACAGGTCAAGAGACCCAGTACTTC; size: NA; V: TRBV6-2/TRBV6-3; J: TRBJ2-5; D: TRBD1
CDR3: CASRSGEKLFF; DNA: TGTGCCTCCCGAAGCGGTGAAAAACTGTTTTTT; size: NA; V: TRBV25-1; J: TRBJ1-4; D: NA
CDR3: CASRPGTGEYEQYF; DNA: TGTGCCAGCAGACCAGGGACAGGAGAGTACGAGCAGTACTTC; size: few; V: TRBV2; J: TRBJ2-7; D: TRBD1
CDR3: CASSWGGYNEQFF; DNA: TGTGCCAGTAGTTGGGGGGGCTACAATGAGCAGTTCTTC; size: NA; V: TRBV19; J: TRBJ2-1; D: TRBD2
CDR3: CSVGSSGTEAFF; DNA: TGCAGCGTTGGGAGCAGTGGCACTGAAGCTTTCTTT; size: NA; V: TRBV29-1; J: TRBJ1-1; D: NA
CDR3: CASRVDRGGFNEQFF; DNA: TGCGCCAGCAGGGTAGACAGGGGAGGATTCAATGAGCAGTTCTTC; size: NA; V: TRBV5-1; J: TRBJ2-1; D: TRBD1
CDR3: CASSLGTGGSGYTF; DNA: TGTGCCAGCAGCTTAGGGACAGGGGGCTCTGGCTACACCTTC; size: NA; V: TRBV11-2; J: TRBJ1-2; D: TRBD1
CDR3: CASSKSGTTGNTIYF; DNA: TGTGCCAGTAGTAAGTCCGGGACAACCGGAAACACCATATATTTT; size: NA; V: TRBV19; J: TRBJ1-3; D: NA
CDR3: CASTPIKALTEAFF; DNA: TGCGCCAGCACCCCGATTAAAGCCCTCACTGAAGCTTTCTTT; size: NA; V: TRBV23-1; J: TRBJ1-1; D: NA
CDR3: CSVGTGMVGTEAFF; DNA: TGCAGCGTAGGAACAGGGATGGTAGGTACTGAAGCTTTCTTT; size: NA; V: TRBV29-1; J: TRBJ1-1; D: NA
CDR3: CASSQESPGGGGIQYF; DNA: TGCGCCAGCAGCCAAGAATCCCCGGGAGGTGGGGGCATTCAGTACTTC; size: NA; V: TRBV4-3; J: TRBJ2-4; D: TRBD2
CDR3: CASSQSRLETQYF; DNA: TGTGCCAGCAGCCAGTCCAGACTAGAGACCCAGTACTTC; size: few; V: TRBV16; J: TRBJ2-5; D: NA
CDR3: CASSAPGGSYEQYF; DNA: TGTGCCAGCAGCGCGCCGGGGGGCAGCTACGAGCAGTACTTC; size: NA; V: TRBV3-1/TRBV3-2; J: TRBJ2-7; D: NA
CDR3: CASSLELAGTYEQYF; DNA: TGTGCCAGCAGCTTAGAACTAGCGGGGACCTACGAGCAGTACTTC; size: NA; V: TRBV7-2; J: TRBJ2-7; D: TRBD2
CDR3: CASSLGGFYEKLFF; DNA: TGTGCCAGCAGTTTAGGGGGGTTTTATGAAAAACTGTTTTTT; size: NA; V: TRBV28; J: TRBJ1-4; D: NA
CDR3: CAISDGLAAEQFF; DNA: TGTGCCATCAGTGACGGACTAGCGGCTGAGCAGTTCTTC; size: NA; V: TRBV10-3; J: TRBJ2-1; D: TRBD2
CDR3: CASSGGQRGETQYF; DNA: TGCGCCAGCAGCGGAGGGCAGAGGGGAGAGACCCAGTACTTC; size: NA; V: TRBV5-1; J: TRBJ2-5; D: NA
CDR3: CASSLGDRDSSPLHF; DNA: TGTGCCAGCAGCTTAGGGGACAGGGACAGTTCACCCCTCCACTTT; size: NA; V: TRBV7-2; J: TRBJ1-6; D: TRBD1
CDR3: CASSSRDRTNTGELFF; DNA: TGTGCCAGCAGCTCGCGGGACCGAACGAACACCGGGGAGCTGTTTTTT; size: NA; V: TRBV11-2; J: TRBJ2-2; D: NA
CDR3: CASSPTQGWSYNEQFF; DNA: TGTGCCAGCAGCCCTACTCAGGGCTGGTCCTACAATGAGCAGTTCTTC; size: NA; V: TRBV5-4; J: TRBJ2-1; D: NA
CDR3: CASSLGAGIYNSPLHF; DNA: TGTGCCAGCAGCTTGGGTGCAGGAATTTATAATTCACCCCTCCACTTT; size: NA; V: TRBV5-8; J: TRBJ1-6; D: NA
CDR3: CASSPRTSGGLNPYEQYF; DNA: TGTGCCAGCAGCCCCCGGACTAGCGGGGGCCTGAATCCCTACGAGCAGTACTTC; size: NA; V: TRBV7-9; J: TRBJ2-7; D: TRBD2
CDR3: CASTRDGTGELFF; DNA: TGCGCCAGCACCAGAGACGGGACCGGGGAGCTGTTTTTT; size: NA; V: TRBV5-1; J: TRBJ2-2; D: NA
CDR3: CASRPSVAGTEAFF; DNA: TGCGCCAGCCGACCCTCAGTCGCGGGCACTGAAGCTTTCTTT; size: NA; V: TRBV5-1; J: TRBJ1-1; D: NA
CDR3: CASSLRAGIPYGYTF; DNA: TGTGCCAGCAGCTTGCGAGCAGGAATCCCCTATGGCTACACCTTC; size: few; V: TRBV5-5; J: TRBJ1-2; D: NA
CDR3: CASSLSLAGATDTQYF; DNA: TGTGCCAGCAGCTTATCACTAGCGGGAGCTACAGATACGCAGTATTTT; size: NA; V: TRBV7-2; J: TRBJ2-3; D: TRBD2
CDR3: CASSPMGGTANTEAFF; DNA: TGCGCCAGCAGCCCAATGGGCGGGACAGCGAACACTGAAGCTTTCTTT; size: NA; V: TRBV5-1; J: TRBJ1-1; D: TRBD1
CDR3: CASSQELGGANTGELFF; DNA: TGCGCCAGCAGCCAAGAGTTAGGGGGCGCGAACACCGGGGAGCTGTTTTTT; size: NA; V: TRBV4-3; J: TRBJ2-2; D: TRBD1
CDR3: CASSLDRNTEAFF; DNA: TGTGCCAGCAGCTTGGACAGAAACACTGAAGCTTTCTTT; size: NA; V: TRBV5-5; J: TRBJ1-1; D: NA
CDR3: CASSLGGVAFF; DNA: TGTGCCAGCAGTTTGGGAGGGGTGGCTTTCTTT; size: once; V: TRBV27; J: TRBJ1-1; D: NA
CDR3: CASSFSAGDAEAFF; DNA: TGTGCCAGCAGCTTTTCGGCAGGGGACGCTGAAGCTTTCTTT; size: once; V: TRBV11-2; J: TRBJ1-1; D: NA
CDR3: CAWSVSLDYSTDTQYF; DNA: TGTGCCTGGAGTGTAAGTCTAGACTACAGCACAGATACGCAGTATTTT; size: NA; V: TRBV30; J: TRBJ2-3; D: NA
CDR3: CASSQVSGEGNEQFF; DNA: TGTGCCAGCAGCCAAGTCAGCGGCGAGGGCAATGAGCAGTTCTTC; size: NA; V: TRBV4-2; J: TRBJ2-1; D: NA
CDR3: CASSQHGSGVSSYEQYF; DNA: TGTGCCAGCAGTCAACATGGTAGCGGGGTGAGCTCCTACGAGCAGTACTTC; size: NA; V: TRBV9; J: TRBJ2-7; D: TRBD2
CDR3: CASSIQGSYGYTF; DNA: TGTGCCAGTAGTATCCAGGGATCCTATGGCTACACCTTC; size: NA; V: TRBV19; J: TRBJ1-2; D: NA
CDR3: CASSPDQSGYTF; DNA: TGTGCCAGCTCACCAGATCAGTCTGGCTACACCTTC; size: once; V: TRBV18; J: TRBJ1-2; D: NA